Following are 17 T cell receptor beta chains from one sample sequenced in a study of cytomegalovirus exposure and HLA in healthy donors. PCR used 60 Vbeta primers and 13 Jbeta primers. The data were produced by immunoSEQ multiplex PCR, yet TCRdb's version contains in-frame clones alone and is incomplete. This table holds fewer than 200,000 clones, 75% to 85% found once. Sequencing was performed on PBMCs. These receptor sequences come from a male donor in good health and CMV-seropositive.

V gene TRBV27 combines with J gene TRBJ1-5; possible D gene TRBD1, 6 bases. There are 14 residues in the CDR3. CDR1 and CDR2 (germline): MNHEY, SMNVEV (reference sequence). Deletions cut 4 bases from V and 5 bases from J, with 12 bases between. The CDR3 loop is CASSSDSPHQPQHF. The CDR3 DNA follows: TGTGCCAGCAGTTCGGACAGTCCTCATCAGCCCCAGCATTTT.

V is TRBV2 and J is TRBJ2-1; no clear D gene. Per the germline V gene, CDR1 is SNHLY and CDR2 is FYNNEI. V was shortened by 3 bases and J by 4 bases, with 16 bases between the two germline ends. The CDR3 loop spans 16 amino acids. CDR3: CASSEVGLGIYNEQFF. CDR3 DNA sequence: TGTGCCAGCAGTGAGGTGGGTCTAGGAATTTACAATGAGCAGTTCTTC.

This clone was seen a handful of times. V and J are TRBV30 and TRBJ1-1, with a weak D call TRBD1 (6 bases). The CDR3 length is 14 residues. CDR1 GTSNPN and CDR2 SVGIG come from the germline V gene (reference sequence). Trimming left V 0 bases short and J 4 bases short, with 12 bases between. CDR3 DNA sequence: TGTGCCTGGAGTGTGGGGGCATACGGCACTGAAGCTTTCTTT. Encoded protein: CAWSVGAYGTEAFF. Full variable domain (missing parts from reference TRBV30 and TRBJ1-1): SQTIHQWPATLVQPVGSPLSLECTVEGTSNPNLYWYRQAAGRGLQLLFYSVGIGQISSEVPQNLSASRPQDRQFILSSKKLLLSDSGFYLCAWSVGAYGTEAFFGQGTRLTVV.

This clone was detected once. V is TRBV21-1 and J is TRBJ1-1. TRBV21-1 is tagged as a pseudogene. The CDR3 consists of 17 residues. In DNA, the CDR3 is TGTGCCAGCAGCAAAGGAGGCGGCAGTCCATCGAACACTGAAGCTTTCTTT. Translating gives CASSKGGGSPSNTEAFF.

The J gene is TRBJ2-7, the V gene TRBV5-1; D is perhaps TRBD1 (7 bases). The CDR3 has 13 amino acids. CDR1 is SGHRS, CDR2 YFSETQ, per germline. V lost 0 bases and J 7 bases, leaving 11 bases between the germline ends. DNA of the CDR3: TGCGCCAGCAGCTTGGAGTCAGGGGGGGAGCAGTACTTC. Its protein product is CASSLESGGEQYF.

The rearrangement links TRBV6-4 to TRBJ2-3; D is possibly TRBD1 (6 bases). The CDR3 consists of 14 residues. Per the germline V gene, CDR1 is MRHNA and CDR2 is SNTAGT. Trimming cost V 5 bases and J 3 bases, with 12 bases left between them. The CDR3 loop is CASSLGADTDTQYF. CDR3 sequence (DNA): TGTGCCAGCAGTCTGGGGGCTGATACAGATACGCAGTATTTT.

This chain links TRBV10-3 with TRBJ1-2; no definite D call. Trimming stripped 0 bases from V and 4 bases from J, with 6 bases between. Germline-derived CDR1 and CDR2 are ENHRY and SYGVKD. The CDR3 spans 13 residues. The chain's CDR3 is CAISESPRYGYTF. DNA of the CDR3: TGTGCCATCAGTGAGTCCCCCCGCTATGGCTACACCTTC.

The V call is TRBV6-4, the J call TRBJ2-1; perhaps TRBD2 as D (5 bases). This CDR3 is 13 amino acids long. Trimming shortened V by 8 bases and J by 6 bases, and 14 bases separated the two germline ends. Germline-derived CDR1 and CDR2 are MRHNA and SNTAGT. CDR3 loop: CASARAAANEQFF. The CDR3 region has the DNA TGTGCCAGCGCCCGGGCAGCGGCCAATGAGCAGTTCTTC.

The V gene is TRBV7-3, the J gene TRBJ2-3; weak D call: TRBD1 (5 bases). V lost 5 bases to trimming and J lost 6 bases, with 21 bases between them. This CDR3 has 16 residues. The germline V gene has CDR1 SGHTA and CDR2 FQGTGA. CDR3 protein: CASSLLGRDPGDTQYF. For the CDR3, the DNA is TGTGCCAGCAGCCTCCTCGGTAGAGACCCAGGGGATACGCAGTATTTT.

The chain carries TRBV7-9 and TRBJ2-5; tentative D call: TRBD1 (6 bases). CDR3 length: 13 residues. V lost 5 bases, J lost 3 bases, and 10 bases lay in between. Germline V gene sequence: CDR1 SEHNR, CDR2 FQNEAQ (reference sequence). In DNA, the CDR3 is TGTGCCAGCAGCATCCCAGGGGAAGAGACCCAGTACTTC. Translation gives CASSIPGEETQYF.

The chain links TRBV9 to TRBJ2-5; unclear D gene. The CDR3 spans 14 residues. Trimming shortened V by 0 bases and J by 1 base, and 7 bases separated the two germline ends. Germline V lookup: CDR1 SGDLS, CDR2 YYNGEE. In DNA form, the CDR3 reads TGTGCCAGCAGCGTAGGGAGCATCCAAGAGACCCAGTACTTC. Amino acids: CASSVGSIQETQYF.

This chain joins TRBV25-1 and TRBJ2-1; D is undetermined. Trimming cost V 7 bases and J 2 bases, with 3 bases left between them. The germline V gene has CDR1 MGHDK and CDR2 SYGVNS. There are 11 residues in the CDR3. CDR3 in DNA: TGTGCCAGCACCACCTACAATGAGCAGTTCTTC. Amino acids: CASTTYNEQFF.

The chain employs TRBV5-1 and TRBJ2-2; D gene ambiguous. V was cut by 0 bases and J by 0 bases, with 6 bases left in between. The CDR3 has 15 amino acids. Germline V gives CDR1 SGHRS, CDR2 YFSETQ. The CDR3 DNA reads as TGCGCCAGCAGCTTGGGGGCCCCGAACACCGGGGAGCTGTTTTTT. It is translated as CASSLGAPNTGELFF.

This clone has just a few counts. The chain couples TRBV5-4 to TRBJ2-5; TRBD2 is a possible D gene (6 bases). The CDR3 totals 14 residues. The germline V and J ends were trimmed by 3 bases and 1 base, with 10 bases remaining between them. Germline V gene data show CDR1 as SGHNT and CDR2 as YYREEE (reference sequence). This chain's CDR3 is CASSSGTFQETQYF. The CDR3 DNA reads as TGTGCCAGCAGCTCCGGGACTTTCCAAGAGACCCAGTACTTC.

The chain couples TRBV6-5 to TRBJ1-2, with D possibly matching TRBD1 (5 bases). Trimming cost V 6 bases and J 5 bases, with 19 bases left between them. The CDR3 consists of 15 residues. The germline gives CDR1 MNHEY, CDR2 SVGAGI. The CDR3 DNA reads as TGTGCCAGCAGCCTCCAGGCGGGAAGGGGATATGGCTACACCTTC. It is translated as CASSLQAGRGYGYTF.

In DNA form, the CDR3 reads TGTGCCATCAGTGAGTCTGGCAGGGGATTTAGCGGCTACACCTTC. Translation: CAISESGRGFSGYTF. This rearrangement joins TRBV10-3 to TRBJ1-2, with a weak D call TRBD1 (6 bases). This CDR3 contains 15 residues. Trimming removed 0 bases at V and 8 bases at J, with 16 bases between. Germline V lookup: CDR1 ENHRY, CDR2 SYGVKD.

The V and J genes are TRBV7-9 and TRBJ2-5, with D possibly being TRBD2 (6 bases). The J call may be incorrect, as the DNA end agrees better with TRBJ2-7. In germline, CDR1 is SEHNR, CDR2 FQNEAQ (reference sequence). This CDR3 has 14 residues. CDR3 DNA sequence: TGTGCCAGCAGCTTAGGGGGGGAATCCTACGAGCAGTACTTC. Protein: CASSLGGESYEQYF.